A single T cell receptor beta chain is shown here with its context. Its specific antigen is unknown. Within one base of it there is no much larger clone, and no base qualities were kept. The immunoSEQ Assay, a bias-controlled multiplex PCR, was used to amplify TCRbeta CDR3 regions from genomic DNA. The published analysis was carried out like this. The number of nucleated cells in each sample was estimated by amplification of reference gene primers within the assay. To quantify the absolute abundance of each unique TCRbeta CDR3 rearrangement, sequence reads were collapsed and filtered. For each sample, productive Simpson clonality was calculated as the square root of Simpson's diversity index across productive rearrangements. TCRdb stores this immuneACCESS table with in-frame sequences only. Part of the clones is absent; in the studies checked, under half of the shortfall reflects unresolved V genes, and no reason is known for the rest. The V and J calls and clone size were taken over from that table, and D and trimming were inferred from the DNA. Across this sample there are about 220,000 clones, with about 86% seen only once. Clones ranked in the top ten supply roughly 3% of the sample.

Samples from volunteer blood donors who had recovered from COVID-19 were contributed by a second Seattle source. Each collaborating institution followed its own protocols to collect whole blood in K2EDTA tubes. For TCRbeta analysis, collaborator samples were shipped as frozen whole blood, as isolated PBMCs, or as DNA extracted from either sample type. The sample belongs to a study of blood T cell repertoires in COVID-19 (dated by TCRdb to the early 2020s). As for the study more broadly: Samples from collaborators originated in the United States, Italy and Spain and spanned both the acute and convalescent phases of COVID-19. Samples came from the ongoing ImmuneRACE study (first 160 participants) plus 1,254 subjects from 6 global collaborators. The repertoires were made available in a free public database intended to serve as a resource for research on the immune response to SARS-CoV-2. Subjects who had been exposed to COVID-19, were actively infected with it, or had recovered from it provided the deeply sampled blood TCRbeta repertoires that made up the dataset. HLA class I and class II types, where available, came from metadata supplied by the sample provider rather than from assay-based typing. The sample metadata nearly always contained a de-identified subject ID, COVID-19 status, age in years and sex. The prospective study material was composed of cDNA or gDNA derived from T cells, B-cell-depleted T cells, or PBMCs. Results the study describes overall, beyond this receptor: Clinical and demographic metadata were provided uncurated, with the amount varying by source and participant.

This sequence was found in a woman in her thirties who had recovered from COVID-19. Sequenced material: peripheral blood.

Read as DNA, the sequence is TGTGCCAGCAGCTTAGTTGGTTCGGTGACCGGGGAGCTGTTTTTT. Translated, this gives CASSLVGSVTGELFF. The V and J genes are TRBV7-9 and TRBJ2-2, with no D gene named confidently. V drops 1 base and J drops 5 bases, leaving 11 bases in between. The CDR3 runs 15 amino acids, cysteine and phenylalanine included. CDR3 DNA is the only sequence kept; it has 45 bases, read in frame from the first base. The germline V gene (reference sequence) specifies SEHNR as CDR1 and FQNEAQ as CDR2. The entire variable domain, with the stretches around the CDR3 drawn from the reference TRBV7-9 and TRBJ2-2 proteins, is DTGVSQNPRHKITKRGQNVTFRCDPISEHNRLYWYRQTLGQGPEFLTYFQNEAQLEKSRLLSDRFSAERPKGSFSTLEIQRTEQGDSAMYLCASSLVGSVTGELFFGEGSRLTVL.